This T cell receptor beta chain was identified during a study of CD8+ T cells in alopecia areata. Extracted from the samples, RNA was reverse transcribed into cDNA to serve as the sequencing template. TCRdb's copy holds only in-frame clones and misses some; the assay was immunoSEQ multiplex PCR. Altogether about 150,000 clones are present, less than 75% being singletons, with the ten largest covering 30% to 45%. General study points: Scalp data also include sequences from resident alphabeta T cells of normal skin. Patients showed less clear TCR sequence sharing than mice, possibly partly because of HLA diversity. Normal scalp showed lower clonality than lesional scalp, especially alopecia totalis/universalis.

This CDR3 region has 15 residues. After removal of 5 bases from V and 4 bases from J, the junction contained 9 bases not matched to a gene. The V gene's germline CDR1 is PRHDT and CDR2 FYEKMQ (reference sequence). Turning to this clone: Its antigen remains unidentified.

V usage is TRBV13 and J usage is TRBJ2-7; TRBD1 matches 9 bases. Material: CD8+ T cells sorted from blood. The origin of this receptor is a human donor in good health. The CDR3, as DNA: TGTGCCAGCAGCGGCGGCCGGACAGGGGTTTACGAGCAGTACTTC. Translating gives CASSGGRTGVYEQYF. Full variable domain (missing parts from reference TRBV13 and TRBJ2-7): AAGVIQSPRHLIKEKRETATLKCYPIPRHDTVYWYQQGPGQDPQFLISFYEKMQSDKGSIPDRFSAQQFSDYHSELNMSSLELGDSALYFCASSGGRTGVYEQYFGPGTRLTVT.